The source of this TCR beta chain is a study of shared clonotypes between healthy human individuals. The table came from immunoSEQ multiplex PCR; TCRdb's copy has only in-frame clones and leaves some out. The sample contains 1,500,000 or so clones, less than 99% of which appear only once. What was sequenced was naive CD4+ T cells sorted from blood. The sample's subset: CD45RA+ positively selected. This sequence originates from a man younger than 45 in good health.

CDR3 sequence reads: CASSVGSSGRRETQYF. CDR3 nucleotides: TGTGCCAGCAGCGTAGGGTCTAGCGGGAGGAGGGAGACCCAGTACTTC. V gene TRBV9 combines with J gene TRBJ2-5, with TRBD2 identical over 11 bases. The germline V gene has CDR1 SGDLS and CDR2 YYNGEE. The CDR3 is 16 residues long. V lost 0 bases, J lost 5 bases, and 6 bases stayed unmatched.